What follows describes a single T cell receptor (beta chain). The entry originates in a study of long-term antiretroviral therapy in people with HIV. Assay version v3.0 of immunoSEQ was used, and it was run at survey level. Assay: immunoSEQ multiplex PCR; the TCRdb copy retains only in-frame clones and omits some. The table has nearly 30,000 clones, more than 80% seen once. Germline assignment: CDR1 MNHEY and CDR2 SVGAGI. V shed 6 bases and J shed 0 bases, with 3 bases lying between them. The CDR3 is 11 amino acids. The chain uses TRBV6-5 and TRBJ2-7, with D unclear. This TCR was recovered from a man aged 50-59 years with HIV. Sequences were derived from unsorted PBMCs, sampled 3.2 years before starting antiretroviral therapy. The CDR3 region has the DNA TGTGCCAGCAGGACCTCCTACGAGCAGTACTTC. This gives the protein CASRTSYEQYF.